This TCR beta chain was recovered during a study of glioma-infiltrating T cells (TCRdb year 2016). In terms of the full investigation: The study sequenced TCR alpha- and beta-chain repertoires from glioma tissue, from non-neoplastic brain tissue and from matched peripheral blood mononuclear cells. The paired cohort comprised three low-grade glioma patients, 8 or 9 primary glioblastoma patients and three non-glioma patients contributing non-neoplastic brain tissue. To measure how far tissue and blood T-cell populations diverged, each tissue-infiltrating repertoire was compared against the peripheral blood repertoire of the same patient. The full study reports these points: VJ-independent divergence between tissue and blood was lower than expected in non-neoplastic patients but higher than expected in all gliomas, particularly low-grade gliomas. Tissue and blood shared very few CDR3 sequences, a result attributed to high CDR3 diversity and limited sampling. Group comparisons rested on small numbers: three non-neoplastic, three low-grade glioma and 7 or 8 glioblastoma patients.

Note on this clonotype: Its antigen remains undetermined. This may arise from a read error, as a much more abundant clone is one base away.

TCR alpha and beta CDR3 regions were amplified with the iRepertoire nested amplicon-rescue multiplex PCR (arm-PCR) platform from RNA. The input for one-step reverse transcription and amplification was roughly 90-450 ng of tissue mRNA or PBMC total RNA. Following bead purification, Illumina adapters were added by a secondary multiplex PCR, and the libraries were gel-purified between 200 and 400 bp. The libraries contained internal 6-nucleotide barcodes that were used for demultiplexing. Sequencing of the libraries was done on an Illumina MiSeq using 2x220 or 2x250 nucleotide paired-end reads. The original pipeline was this. Paired reads were merged with FLASH 1.2.11 and aligned to the GRCh37 human genome with BWA-MEM before extracting TRA and TRB reads. An IMGT-derived reference of cassette sequences and CDR3 motifs, with pseudogenes included, was used for V and J assignment. Reads were translated in three frames, and productive CDR3s were defined as those with a C...FGXG motif and no stop codons. Clonotypes were defined as unique combinations of V-J cassette pair and CDR3 amino acid sequence. Filtering of reads was based on Hamming distance, with the threshold set by the sequence error rate of each sample in mapped regions. The public reads were reanalyzed by TCRdb: fastp trimming at Q25, MiXCR alignment, in-frame beta chains only. When rows share a CDR3 protein, they turn into one entry using the most common DNA and genes. The V and J calls and clone size come from TCRdb's table, not from the authors' own analysis. The sample table holds under 200,000 distinct CDR3 sequences, of which 32% were seen once. The top ten clones comprise 20% to 25% of the sample.

The CDR3 goes from the cysteine to the phenylalanine over 13 residues. The only DNA kept is the CDR3, 39 bases in frame from the first base. CDR1 SEHNR and CDR2 FQNEAQ are derived from the germline V gene (reference sequence). The sequence joins TRBV7-9 to TRBJ1-5, with no reliable assignment of the D segment. This TCR came from a human donor with low-grade glioma or glioblastoma, undergoing nonglioma brain surgery, or in good health (not recorded which). Input material: glioma tissue, nonneoplastic brain tissue, or PBMCs (not recorded which). The CDR3 region reads CASKGDSNQLQHF. In nucleotide form, the sequence is TGTGCCAGCAAAGGCGATAGCAATCAGCTCCAGCATTTT.